This note documents a single T cell receptor (beta chain) sequence. The entry originates in a study of Ad26.COV2.S vaccination and SARS-CoV-2 variants. The treatment was: roughly 19 received Ad26.COV2.S at low or high dose, single or two shots; about 5 received placebo; per-sample allocation not given. Repertoires come from day 63 after the first vaccine or placebo injection. Some clones are missing from TCRdb's copy, which holds only in-frame ones; the method was immunoSEQ multiplex PCR. The sample records some 340,000 clones, 86% being singletons. The CDR3 covers 13 residues. Deletions cut 5 bases from V and 7 bases from J, with 11 bases between.

The source was peripheral blood, collected in a trial of Ad26.COV2.S vaccine versus placebo. This chain uses TRBV12-3 or TRBV12-4 with TRBJ2-2; possibly TRBD1 or TRBD2 for D (6 bases each). The receptor comes from a person between 18 and 59 years old who received the Ad26.COV2.S COVID-19 vaccine or a placebo. The CDR3 sequence is CASSVRGDGELFF. The CDR3, as DNA: TGTGCCAGCAGTGTAAGGGGGGACGGGGAGCTGTTTTTT.